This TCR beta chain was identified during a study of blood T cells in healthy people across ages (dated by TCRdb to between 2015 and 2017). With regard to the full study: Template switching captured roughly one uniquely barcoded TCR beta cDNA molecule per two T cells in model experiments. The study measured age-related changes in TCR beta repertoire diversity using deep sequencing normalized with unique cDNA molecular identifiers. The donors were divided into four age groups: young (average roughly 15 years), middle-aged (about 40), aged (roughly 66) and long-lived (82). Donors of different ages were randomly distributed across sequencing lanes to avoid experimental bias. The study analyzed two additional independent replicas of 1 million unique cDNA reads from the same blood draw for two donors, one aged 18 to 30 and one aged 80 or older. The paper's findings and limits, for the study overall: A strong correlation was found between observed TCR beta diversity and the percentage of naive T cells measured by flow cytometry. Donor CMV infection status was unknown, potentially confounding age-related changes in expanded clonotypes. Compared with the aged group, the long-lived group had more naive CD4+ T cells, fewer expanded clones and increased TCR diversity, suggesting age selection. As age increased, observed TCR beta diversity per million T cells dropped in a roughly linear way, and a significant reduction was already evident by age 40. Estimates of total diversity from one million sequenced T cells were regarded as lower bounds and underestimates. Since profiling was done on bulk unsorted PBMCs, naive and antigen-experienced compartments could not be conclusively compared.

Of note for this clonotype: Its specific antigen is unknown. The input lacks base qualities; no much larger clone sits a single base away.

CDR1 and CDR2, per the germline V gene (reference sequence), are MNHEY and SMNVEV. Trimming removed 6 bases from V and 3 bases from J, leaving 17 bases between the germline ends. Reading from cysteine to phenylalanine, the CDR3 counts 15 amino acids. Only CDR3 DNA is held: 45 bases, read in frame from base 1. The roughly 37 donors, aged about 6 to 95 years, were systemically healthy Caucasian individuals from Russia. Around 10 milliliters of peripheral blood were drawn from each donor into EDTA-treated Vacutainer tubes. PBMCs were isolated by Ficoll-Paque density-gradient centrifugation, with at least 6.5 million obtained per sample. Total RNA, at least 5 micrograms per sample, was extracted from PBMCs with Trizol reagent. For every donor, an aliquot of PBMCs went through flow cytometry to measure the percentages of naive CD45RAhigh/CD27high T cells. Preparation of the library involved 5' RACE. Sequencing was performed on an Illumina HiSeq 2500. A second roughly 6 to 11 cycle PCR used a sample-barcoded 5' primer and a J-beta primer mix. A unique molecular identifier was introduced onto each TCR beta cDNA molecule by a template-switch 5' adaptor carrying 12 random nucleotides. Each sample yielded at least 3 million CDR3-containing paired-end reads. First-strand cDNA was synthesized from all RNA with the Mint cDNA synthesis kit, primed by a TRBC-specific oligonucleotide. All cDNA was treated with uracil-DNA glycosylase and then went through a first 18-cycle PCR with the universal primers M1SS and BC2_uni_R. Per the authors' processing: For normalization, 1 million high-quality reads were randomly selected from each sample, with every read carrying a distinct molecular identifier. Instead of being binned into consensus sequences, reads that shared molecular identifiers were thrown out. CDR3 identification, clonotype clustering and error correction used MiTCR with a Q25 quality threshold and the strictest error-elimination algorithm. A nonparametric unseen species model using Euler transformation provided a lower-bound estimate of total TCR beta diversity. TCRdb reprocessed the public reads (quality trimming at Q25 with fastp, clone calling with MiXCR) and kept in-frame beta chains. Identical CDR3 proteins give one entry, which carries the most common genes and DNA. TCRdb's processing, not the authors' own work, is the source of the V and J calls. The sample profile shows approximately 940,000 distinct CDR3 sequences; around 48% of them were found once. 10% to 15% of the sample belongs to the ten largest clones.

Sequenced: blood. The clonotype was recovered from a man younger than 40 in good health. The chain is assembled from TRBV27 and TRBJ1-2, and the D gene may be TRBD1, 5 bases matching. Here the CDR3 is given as CASRTVGEGHYGYTF. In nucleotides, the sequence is TGTGCCAGCAGGACGGTGGGGGAGGGACACTATGGCTACACCTTC.